One and the same sample provided the 32 T cell receptor beta chains below, sequenced in a study of CD8 T cells in ankylosing spondylitis. Their antigens are not known. MiXCR, run by TCRdb on the 5' RACE reads, gives a single entry per CDR3 protein. The sample consists of roughly 400,000 distinct CDR3 sequences, about a fifth of them appearing once. The study, taken as a whole, reports: About 8 highly homologous variants made up a TCR beta motif, and this motif appeared characteristic of ankylosing spondylitis blood.

Material: blood, either unsorted or a sorted T cell fraction (not recorded which). Receptor source: a male donor with ankylosing spondylitis.

CDR3 residues: CASSLDLSVYNEQFF. In nucleotides, the CDR3 is TGCGCCAGCAGCTTGGACCTTAGCGTATACAATGAGCAGTTCTTC. The rearrangement joins TRBV5-1 to TRBJ2-1; D might be TRBD2 (5 bases). The CDR3 runs to 15 residues. Germline loops: CDR1 SGHRS, CDR2 YFSETQ. V was cut by 0 bases and J by 4 bases, with 11 bases left in between. The full variable domain, rest sourced from reference TRBV5-1 and TRBJ2-1, is KAGVTQTPRYLIKTRGQQVTLSCSPISGHRSVSWYQQTPGQGLQFLFEYFSETQRNKGNFPGRFSGRQFSNSRSEMNVSTLELGDSALYLCASSLDLSVYNEQFFGPGTRLTVL.

The chain has TRBV5-6 and TRBJ1-1; D is uncertain. The germline V gene encodes CDR1 SGHDT and CDR2 YYEEEE. V was pared by 0 bases and J by 6 bases, with 12 bases between. CDR3 size: 14 residues. CDR3 bases: TGTGCCAGCAGCTTGGCCGGGATTGACGCTGAAGCTTTCTTT. Translation gives CASSLAGIDAEAFF.

The rearrangement links TRBV7-9 to TRBJ2-5, with 7 bases identical to TRBD1. V gave up 5 bases and J gave up 5 bases; unmatched junction bases: 17. Germline lookup yields CDR1 SEHNR and CDR2 FQNEAQ (reference sequence). This CDR3 spans 17 amino acids. In DNA, the CDR3 is TGTGCCAGCAGCCTAACCGGGACAGTCGAACGCGGGGAGACCCAGTACTTC. This codes for CASSLTGTVERGETQYF.

This clonotype was counted at least ten times. The rearrangement joins TRBV25-1 to TRBJ2-3; TRBD1 matches at 9 bases. Germline V gene data show CDR1 as MGHDK and CDR2 as SYGVNS. This CDR3 has 13 amino acids. V gave up 6 bases and J gave up 6 bases; unmatched junction bases: 4. Written as DNA, the CDR3 is TGTGCCAGCAGCCGGGACAGGGCGGATACGCAGTATTTT. It is translated as CASSRDRADTQYF.

This clonotype occurred many times. The chain uses TRBV7-3 and TRBJ2-7, with unresolved D. V lost 1 base, J lost 5 bases, and 9 bases lay in between. Germline V lookup: CDR1 SGHTA, CDR2 FQGTGA. The length of the CDR3 is 13 residues. Here the CDR3 DNA reads TGTGCCAGCAGCTTAATCCCCCGGGACGAGCAGTACTTC. Its translation: CASSLIPRDEQYF.

This clonotype occurred a few times. V gene TRBV6-1 combines with J gene TRBJ2-7, with D unresolved. Germline lookup yields CDR1 MNHNS and CDR2 SASEGT. CDR3 length equals 13 residues. V dropped 1 base and J dropped 4 bases, with 8 bases sitting between them. CDR3 bases: TGTGCCAGCAGTGAAGTTGGGCGATACGAGCAGTACTTC. This encodes CASSEVGRYEQYF.

The rearrangement links TRBV7-3 to TRBJ2-2; tentatively, D is TRBD1 (6 bases). The V gene lost 1 base and the J gene lost 1 base, with 19 bases spanning the gap. This CDR3 is 19 amino acids long. The V gene's germline CDR1 is SGHTA and CDR2 FQGTGA. CDR3 loop: CASSLKISGRGQNTGELFF. CDR3 DNA: TGTGCCAGCAGCTTAAAAATCTCTGGCAGGGGCCAGAACACCGGGGAGCTGTTTTTT.

This chain connects TRBV27 to TRBJ2-1; 9 bases align to TRBD2. This CDR3 comprises 15 residues. The germline gives CDR1 MNHEY, CDR2 SMNVEV (reference sequence). V shed 2 bases, J shed 5 bases, and the junction held 4 bases outside the gene matches. In DNA form, the CDR3 reads TGTGCCAGCAGTTTAGGCGGGAGGGCCCACAATGAGCAGTTCTTC. Translating it yields CASSLGGRAHNEQFF.

The V gene is TRBV6-5, the J gene TRBJ2-1, with 7 nucleotides matching TRBD2. V gave up 0 bases and J gave up 8 bases; unmatched junction bases: 10. CDR1 MNHEY and CDR2 SVGAGI come from the germline V gene. The CDR3 length is 16 residues. The CDR3 region has the DNA TGTGCCAGCAGTTACTCGCCTAGCGGAACACGGCATGAGCAGTTCTTC. Protein product: CASSYSPSGTRHEQFF.

In its sample, this clonotype was seen a few times. The rearrangement uses TRBV30 and TRBJ2-3; no clear D. CDR3 size: 11 residues. CDR1 and CDR2 (germline): GTSNPN, SVGIG (reference sequence). Trimming pared 3 bases from V and 11 bases from J, leaving 12 bases between. CDR3 residues: CAWRGKVVQYF. In DNA, the CDR3 is TGTGCCTGGAGAGGGAAAGTGGTGCAGTATTTT. Full variable domain (rest looked up from reference TRBV30 and TRBJ2-3): SQTIHQWPATLVQPVGSPLSLECTVEGTSNPNLYWYRQAAGRGLQLLFYSVGIGQISSEVPQNLSASRPQDRQFILSSKKLLLSDSGFYLCAWRGKVVQYFGPGTRLTVL.

CDR3 DNA: TGTGCCAGCAGTTTATTAGGGACAGGGGGCTACGAGCAGTACTTC. Its protein is CASSLLGTGGYEQYF. The rearrangement links TRBV28 to TRBJ2-7; TRBD1 aligns across 11 bases. CDR1 and CDR2 (germline): MDHEN, SYDVKM. There are 15 residues in the CDR3. V lost 1 base and J lost 3; bases outside the gene matches: 2.

This clonotype has more than one count but fewer than ten. This rearrangement joins TRBV20-1 to TRBJ2-3, with a tentative D call TRBD1 (6 bases). V was pared by 7 bases and J by 1 base, with 12 bases between. The CDR3 length is 13 residues. CDR1 and CDR2 from the germline V gene are DFQATT and SNEGSKA (reference sequence). The CDR3 here is CSGEWTGTDTQYF. In nucleotides, the CDR3 is TGCAGTGGGGAGTGGACAGGCACAGATACGCAGTATTTT.

This clonotype showed up many times. This sequence joins TRBV28 and TRBJ2-1; no firm D call. Trimming shortened V by 1 base and J by 8 bases, and 6 bases separated the two germline ends. Per the germline V gene, CDR1 is MDHEN and CDR2 is SYDVKM. CDR3 size: 12 residues. CDR3 protein: CASSLFGDEQFF. CDR3 coding DNA: TGTGCCAGCAGTTTATTTGGCGATGAGCAGTTCTTC.

This clonotype was seen more than once but under ten times. The chain couples TRBV27 to TRBJ2-7, with D possibly being TRBD1 (5 bases). CDR1 and CDR2 from the germline V gene are MNHEY and SMNVEV (reference sequence). CDR3 length: 15 amino acids. V was shortened by 2 bases and J by 5 bases, with 16 bases between the two germline ends. The CDR3 protein is CASSLGLQVGDEQYF. CDR3 sequence (DNA): TGTGCCAGCAGTTTAGGGCTACAGGTGGGCGACGAGCAGTACTTC.

This chain connects TRBV28 to TRBJ2-2, with 9 positions matching TRBD1. Germline values: CDR1 MDHEN, CDR2 SYDVKM. V lost 8 bases, J lost 4 bases, and 5 bases stayed unmatched. This CDR3 contains 14 residues. The CDR3 nucleotides read TGTGCCAGCGCGGACAGGGGTTTCACCGGGGAGCTGTTTTTT. It is translated as CASADRGFTGELFF.

The chain uses TRBV5-1 and TRBJ2-1; D is uncertain. The CDR3 runs to 14 residues. Germline V lookup: CDR1 SGHRS, CDR2 YFSETQ. Trimming removed 0 bases from V and 8 bases from J, with 12 bases in between. CDR3: CASSLAGGDDEQFF. CDR3 nucleotides: TGCGCCAGCAGCTTGGCCGGCGGAGACGATGAGCAGTTCTTC.

The chain recombines TRBV15 with TRBJ1-1, with TRBD1 as a possible D gene (6 bases). Trimming cost V 1 base and J 11 bases, with 17 bases left between them. This CDR3 region has 14 residues. The germline V gene has CDR1 LNHNV and CDR2 YYDKDF (reference sequence). As DNA, the CDR3 is TGTGCCACCAGCAGAGCCGGAGGGACAATCACCGCTTTCTTT. It is translated as CATSRAGGTITAFF.

The J gene is TRBJ2-7, the V gene TRBV28, with 8 bases that match TRBD2. CDR1 is MDHEN and CDR2 is SYDVKM in the germline V gene. This CDR3 has 14 residues. V lost 6 bases to trimming and J lost 1 base; unmatched junction nucleotides: 5. CDR3 amino acids: CASRKREGSYEQYF. The CDR3, as DNA: TGTGCCAGCAGAAAACGGGAGGGGTCCTACGAGCAGTACTTC.

This clonotype was observed a few times. CDR3 loop: CASSQTSGIHTQYF. DNA of the CDR3: TGTGCCAGCAGCCAGACTAGCGGGATCCATACGCAGTATTTT. The chain combines TRBV7-9 with TRBJ2-3, with TRBD2 matching 11 bases. The CDR3 length is 14 residues. V trimming: 5 bases; J trimming: 7 bases; junction bases outside the gene matches: 5. Germline CDR1 reads SEHNR; CDR2 reads FQNEAQ (reference sequence).

The genes are TRBV2 and TRBJ2-5; 14 nucleotides agree with TRBD2. The CDR3 contains 16 residues. Germline loops: CDR1 SNHLY, CDR2 FYNNEI. V lost 6 bases to trimming and J lost 5 bases; unmatched junction nucleotides: 8. The CDR3 loop is CASRGTSGRILETQYF. CDR3 nucleotide sequence: TGTGCCAGCAGGGGGACTAGCGGGAGAATTTTGGAGACCCAGTACTTC.

In this sample, this clonotype turned up many times. CDR3 coding DNA: TGTGCCAGCAGCTTCGGGCCGTCCTATGGCTACACCTTC. This encodes CASSFGPSYGYTF. V usage is TRBV5-6 and J usage is TRBJ1-2; D remains unclear. Trimming pared 2 bases from V and 4 bases from J, leaving 9 bases between. Germline lookup yields CDR1 SGHDT and CDR2 YYEEEE. This CDR3 spans 13 amino acids.

This clonotype appeared a single time. The rearrangement joins TRBV7-2 to TRBJ2-1; 9 positions match TRBD2. The CDR3 runs to 16 residues. Trimming removed 1 base from V and 6 bases from J; junction bases left unmatched: 7. The germline CDR1 and CDR2 sequences are SGHTA and FQGNSA. The DNA for the CDR3 is TGTGCCAGCAGCTTAGTTGCTGCGGGAGGGGGCAATGAGCAGTTCTTC. The encoded protein is CASSLVAAGGGNEQFF.

The rearrangement uses TRBV18 and TRBJ1-2; D gene ambiguous. Germline assignment: CDR1 KGHSH and CDR2 LQKENI. CDR3 size: 13 residues. V was trimmed by 5 bases and J by 3 bases, leaving 10 bases between them. The CDR3 nucleotides are TGTGCCAGCTCAGTATCGCAGGACTATGGCTACACCTTC. Residues: CASSVSQDYGYTF.

The chain carries TRBV7-2 and TRBJ2-7, with D unresolved. The CDR3 covers 15 residues. V gave up 5 bases and J gave up 2 bases, with 16 bases separating them. Germline CDR1 and CDR2: SGHTA and FQGNSA. This chain's CDR3 is CASSRSTSTTYEQYF. DNA for the CDR3: TGTGCCAGCAGCCGGAGTACTTCCACGACCTACGAGCAGTACTTC. Complete variable domain (other parts from reference TRBV7-2 and TRBJ2-7): GAGVSQSPSNKVTEKGKDVELRCDPISGHTALYWYRQSLGQGLEFLIYFQGNSAPDKSGLPSDRFSAERTGGSVSTLTIQRTQQEDSAVYLCASSRSTSTTYEQYFGPGTRLTVT.

The V and J genes are TRBV10-1 and TRBJ2-3, with 10 bases matching TRBD2. The trim removed 6 bases at V and 1 base at J, leaving 7 bases unmatched. The germline gives CDR1 WNHNN, CDR2 SYGVQD (reference sequence). This CDR3 region has 16 residues. The CDR3 coding sequence is TGCGCCAGCAGGGCTAGCGGGAGCGGGGGCACAGATACGCAGTATTTT. Its protein product is CASRASGSGGTDTQYF.

V usage is TRBV27 and J usage is TRBJ2-7; the match to TRBD2 covers 8 bases. The length of the CDR3 is 16 residues. Germline V gene sequence: CDR1 MNHEY, CDR2 SMNVEV (reference sequence). V dropped 4 bases and J dropped 0; count of bases not matched to a gene: 8. The chain's CDR3 is CASSSRRGRSSYEQYF. The DNA of the CDR3 is TGTGCCAGCAGTTCTAGGCGCGGGAGGAGCTCCTACGAGCAGTACTTC.

CDR3 region: CASIPVWGQGTNEQFF. CDR3 coding DNA: TGTGCCAGCATTCCCGTCTGGGGACAGGGAACCAATGAGCAGTTCTTC. The rearrangement joins TRBV6-1 to TRBJ2-1; TRBD1 matches 9 bases. The CDR3 is 16 residues long. Germline assignment: CDR1 MNHNS and CDR2 SASEGT. The trim removed 7 bases at V and 6 bases at J, leaving 13 bases unmatched.

This clonotype turned up a few times. This chain uses TRBV2 with TRBJ2-1; 12 bases map to TRBD2. J lost 5 bases, V lost 5 bases, and 4 bases had no gene match. Germline-derived CDR1 and CDR2 are SNHLY and FYNNEI. The CDR3 sequence is 15 residues long. The CDR3 DNA follows: TGTGCCAGCAGTAGGACTAGCGGGGTTCACAATGAGCAGTTCTTC. Its translation: CASSRTSGVHNEQFF.

This chain connects TRBV15 to TRBJ2-2; D is unresolved. This CDR3 contains 15 residues. CDR1 is LNHNV, CDR2 YYDKDF, per germline (reference sequence). V was cut by 8 bases and J by 2 bases, with 15 bases left in between. The DNA of the CDR3 is TGTGCCACCGGGCCTAGGCAGGCCAACACCGGGGAGCTGTTTTTT. Translation gives CATGPRQANTGELFF.

This clonotype has only a few counts. This chain connects TRBV6-1 to TRBJ2-2; 8 nucleotides agree with TRBD1. After removal of 7 bases from V and 6 bases from J, the junction contained 4 bases not matched to a gene. The CDR3 is 13 amino acids. Germline loops: CDR1 MNHNS, CDR2 SASEGT. CDR3 in DNA: TGTGCCAGCAACAGGGGGTCCGCCGGGGAGCTGTTTTTT. Protein product: CASNRGSAGELFF.

The gene calls are TRBV12-3 or TRBV12-4 and TRBJ1-1; D not certain. The CDR3 length is 13 residues. V lost 5 bases and J lost 0, with 7 bases in between. The CDR3 coding sequence is TGTGCCAGCAGTCCTAGACTGAACACTGAAGCTTTCTTT. Its translation: CASSPRLNTEAFF.

This clonotype occurred many times. The chain uses TRBV29-1 and TRBJ2-3; 7 bases line up with TRBD2. The germline V gene encodes CDR1 SQVTM and CDR2 ANQGSEA. The CDR3 is made up of 11 amino acids. V shed 7 bases and J 4 bases; nucleotides not matched to a gene: 2. CDR3 sequence (DNA): TGCAGCGGCGGGAGCTCAGATACGCAGTATTTT. This gives the protein CSGGSSDTQYF.